This T cell receptor beta chain was captured in a study of T cells in Graves' hyperthyroidism and ophthalmopathy. Study-level information: At the time of initial diagnosis and before any treatment, peripheral blood was collected.

This clonotype was observed a handful of times. Its antigen is not known. Researchers barred patients who had uncontrolled infection, other autoimmune disease, pregnancy or lactation. The study's findings and limits: Among thyroid clonotypes expanded above 0.001, most also appeared in blood. Ophthalmopathy was predicted by the model a median of 6.5 months ahead of onset.

Regions amplified from RNA transcripts were the TCR beta CDR3 regions. An initial round of RT-PCR targeting the TCR CDR3 relied on the HTBI primer set. TCRdb re-called the multiplex PCR reads with MiXCR, one entry per CDR3 protein. The repertoire holds 300,000 to 400,000 distinct CDR3 sequences, approximately 14% seen once, with roughly 21% in the top ten. The CDR3 length is 13 residues. Germline V lookup: CDR1 LNHDA, CDR2 SQIVND (reference sequence). Between the trimmed V and J ends, which lost 3 bases and 8 bases, there was a span of 11 bases. The chain uses TRBV19 and TRBJ2-1; D is possibly TRBD1 (5 bases). The sequence came from a woman aged 25 to 39 with Graves' ophthalmopathy. Sequencing was carried out using blood. For the CDR3, the DNA is TGTGCCAGTAGTATTGGCAGGGCTGATGAGCAGTTCTTC. The encoded protein is CASSIGRADEQFF.